Included here is one TCR beta chain sequence, with context. The target antigen is unknown. Other DNA sequences of this sample code for an identical CDR3. The data were taken from a study of cytomegalovirus exposure and HLA in healthy donors. Study findings and constraints: For TCR beta chains, V- and J-gene trimming was later linked to a missense DCLRE1C variant.

J lost 6 bases, V lost 0 bases, and 2 bases had no gene match. Germline CDR1 and CDR2: SGHRS and YFSETQ. CDR3 length: 15 residues. Primers included in the PCR were 60 Vbeta and 13 Jbeta primers. TCRdb keeps only in-frame clones here, not all; method: immunoSEQ multiplex PCR. Here the sample spans 150,000 to 200,000 clones, 65% to 85% being singletons. The chain has TRBV5-1 and TRBJ2-2; the match to TRBD1 covers 10 bases. Sequencing used PBMCs. The TCR was taken from a man in his sixties in good health and CMV-seronegative. The CDR3 DNA reads TGCGCCAGCAGCTTGGGACAGGGGGCAGCCGGGGAGCTGTTTTTT. This encodes CASSLGQGAAGELFF.